The 8 T cell receptor beta chains below come from one sample, sequenced in a study of blood T cell repertoires in COVID-19. Produced via immunoSEQ multiplex PCR; TCRdb's table is partial and in-frame only. The table lists about 260,000 clones, approximately 89% of them singletons. Sequencing was performed on peripheral blood. These receptors were obtained from a man aged 40-50 years who had recovered from COVID-19.

V is TRBV4-3 and J is TRBJ2-7; D is possibly TRBD1 (6 bases). The germline V and J ends were trimmed by 2 bases and 7 bases, with 15 bases remaining between them. Germline V gene sequence: CDR1 LGHNA, CDR2 YSLEER. The CDR3 spans 14 residues. This CDR3 is CASSQLAVRGEQYF. Written as DNA, the CDR3 is TGCGCCAGCAGCCAACTCGCCGTGAGGGGGGAGCAGTACTTC.

The CDR3 DNA reads as TGTGCCAGCAGCGCCGGTCGGGAGCAGTACTTC. This translates into CASSAGREQYF. The chain links TRBV9 to TRBJ2-7; D not certain. This CDR3 region has 11 residues. Per the germline V gene, CDR1 is SGDLS and CDR2 is YYNGEE. Trimming removed 3 bases from V and 7 bases from J, with 8 bases in between. Full variable domain (outside the CDR3, taken from reference TRBV9 and TRBJ2-7): DSGVTQTPKHLITATGQRVTLRCSPRSGDLSVYWYQQSLDQGLQFLIQYYNGEERAKGNILERFSAQQFPDLHSELNLSSLELGDSALYFCASSAGREQYFGPGTRLTVT.

The chain employs TRBV5-1 and TRBJ2-7; 14 nucleotides line up with TRBD2. Germline loops: CDR1 SGHRS, CDR2 YFSETQ. J was trimmed by 9 bases and V by 4 bases; bases with no gene match: 6. The CDR3 is made up of 14 amino acids. The CDR3 spells CASSPTSGRAAQYF. DNA of the CDR3: TGCGCCAGCAGCCCGACTAGCGGGAGGGCCGCGCAGTACTTC. The full variable domain, rest sourced from reference TRBV5-1 and TRBJ2-7, is KAGVTQTPRYLIKTRGQQVTLSCSPISGHRSVSWYQQTPGQGLQFLFEYFSETQRNKGNFPGRFSGRQFSNSRSEMNVSTLELGDSALYLCASSPTSGRAAQYFGPGTRLTVT.

The rearrangement links TRBV5-1 to TRBJ2-1, with TRBD2 as a possible D gene (6 bases). Trimming removed 4 bases from V and 10 bases from J, with 21 bases in between. Germline V gene lookup returns CDR1 SGHRS and CDR2 YFSETQ. CDR3 length equals 15 residues. For the CDR3, the DNA is TGCGCCAGCAGCCTCGGGACTCCCGGAGGGGTGGAGCAGTTCTTC. This gives the protein CASSLGTPGGVEQFF.

J is TRBJ2-3 and V is TRBV4-3; 13 nucleotides agree with TRBD2. CDR1 and CDR2 from the germline V gene are LGHNA and YSLEER. The CDR3 consists of 16 residues. After removal of 4 bases from V and 3 bases from J, the junction contained 4 bases not matched to a gene. Written as DNA, the CDR3 is TGCGCCAGCAGCCCTGGGACTAGCGGGACTACAGATACGCAGTATTTT. Translating it yields CASSPGTSGTTDTQYF.

This clone was counted a few times. The gene calls are TRBV6-2 or TRBV6-3 and TRBJ2-2; 7 bases are a match to TRBD2. There are 15 residues in the CDR3. Germline CDR1 reads MNHEY; CDR2 reads SVGEGT. Trimming removed 2 bases from V and 3 bases from J; junction bases left unmatched: 3. In DNA form, the CDR3 reads TGTGCCAGCAGTTACGGGGGGGGTCACACCGGGGAGCTGTTTTTT. Amino acid sequence: CASSYGGGHTGELFF.

This chain links TRBV27 with TRBJ2-7; 9 bases fit TRBD1. CDR3 length equals 15 residues. Trimming removed 0 bases from V and 4 bases from J; junction bases left unmatched: 4. Per germline, CDR1 MNHEY and CDR2 SMNVEV (reference sequence). CDR3 sequence: CASSLSPQGAYEQYF. The CDR3 coding sequence is TGTGCCAGCAGTTTATCCCCACAGGGGGCTTACGAGCAGTACTTC.

The chain carries TRBV9 and TRBJ2-5, with D perhaps matching TRBD2 (6 bases). The CDR3 consists of 15 residues. V lost 1 base to trimming and J lost 2 bases, with 12 bases between them. Germline CDR1 reads SGDLS; CDR2 reads YYNGEE. Here the CDR3 reads CASSVFSSAQETQYF. For the CDR3, the DNA is TGTGCCAGCAGCGTATTCTCTAGCGCACAAGAGACCCAGTACTTC. Complete variable domain (other parts from reference TRBV9 and TRBJ2-5): DSGVTQTPKHLITATGQRVTLRCSPRSGDLSVYWYQQSLDQGLQFLIQYYNGEERAKGNILERFSAQQFPDLHSELNLSSLELGDSALYFCASSVFSSAQETQYFGPGTRLLVL.